These 20 T cell receptor beta chains were all obtained from the same sample, sequenced in a study of shared clonotypes between healthy human individuals. This table comes from immunoSEQ multiplex PCR, and its TCRdb copy is limited to in-frame clones, with some not included. The sample includes millions of clones, more than 85% seen only once; the top ten take around 0.4%. The source material was naive CD4+ T cells from PBMCs. Subset given: CD45RA+ positively selected. These receptor sequences come from a man between 18 and 35 years old in good health. Some clones in this sample may be carry-over from other donors' samples.

The chain recombines TRBV7-2 with TRBJ2-7; D is perhaps TRBD2 (6 bases). CDR1 and CDR2 (germline): SGHTA, FQGNSA. The CDR3 runs to 13 residues. V was pared by 5 bases and J by 5 bases, with 13 bases between. The CDR3 bases are TGTGCCAGCAGCCCTCGGACTACCCACGAGCAGTACTTC. Its translation is CASSPRTTHEQYF.

CDR3: CASSQRRAAGALPTYGYTF. DNA for the CDR3: TGCGCCAGCAGCCAACGAAGGGCGGCGGGGGCCCTCCCTACCTATGGCTACACCTTC. The V gene is TRBV5-1, the J gene TRBJ1-2; D is possibly TRBD1 (6 bases). Germline CDR1 is SGHRS and CDR2 is YFSETQ. V was shortened by 4 bases and J by 4 bases, with 29 bases between the two germline ends. The CDR3 is 19 residues long.

In regard to this clone: At the DNA level, this CDR3 is encoded by other sequences in the same sample as well. J is TRBJ2-3 and V is TRBV5-1; TRBD1 is a possible D gene (6 bases). CDR3 size: 14 residues. Per germline, CDR1 SGHRS and CDR2 YFSETQ. The V end was cut by 2 bases, the J end by 2 bases, with 9 bases between. This CDR3 reads CASSLGGYTDTQYF. As DNA, the CDR3 is TGCGCCAGCAGCTTAGGGGGATACACAGATACGCAGTATTTT.

This sequence joins TRBV10-2 and TRBJ2-7; 9 bases map to TRBD2. V was pared by 2 bases and J by 2 bases, with 4 bases of the junction left unmatched. Germline values: CDR1 WSHSY, CDR2 SAAADI. The CDR3 runs 15 residues. CDR3 residues: CASSERVAGAYEQYF. Written as DNA, the CDR3 is TGCGCCAGCAGTGAGAGGGTAGCGGGAGCCTACGAGCAGTACTTC.

The chain carries TRBV7-9 and TRBJ1-2; TRBD1 aligns across 7 bases. Germline V gene sequence: CDR1 SEHNR, CDR2 FQNEAQ (reference sequence). This CDR3 is 13 amino acids long. Trimming took 5 bases from V and 1 from J; bases not matched to a gene: 1. CDR3 nucleotides: TGTGCCAGCAGCCAGGGGGGTAACTATGGCTACACCTTC. Protein sequence: CASSQGGNYGYTF.

On this clone itself: This CDR3 is also generated by other DNA sequences in the sample. This rearrangement joins TRBV9 to TRBJ2-1, with TRBD2 identical over 11 bases. Germline-derived CDR1 and CDR2 are SGDLS and YYNGEE. V gave up 3 bases and J gave up 4 bases; unmatched junction bases: 6. The CDR3 extends over 16 amino acids. The CDR3 sequence is CASSALGLAEYNEQFF. In nucleotides, the CDR3 is TGTGCCAGCAGCGCCCTGGGACTAGCGGAATACAATGAGCAGTTCTTC.

CDR3 amino acids: CASSPGQGGNQPQHF. CDR3 nucleotides: TGCGCCAGCAGCCCCGGACAGGGGGGCAATCAGCCCCAGCATTTT. The chain recombines TRBV4-1 with TRBJ1-5, with 10 bases aligning to TRBD1. The V and J ends lost 4 bases and 2 bases, in that order; junction bases with no gene match: 2. The CDR3 runs to 15 residues. CDR1 and CDR2 from the germline V gene are MGHRA and YSYEKL.

For this clone: Different DNA sequences within this sample yield the same CDR3. The rearrangement uses TRBV11-2 and TRBJ2-7; D might be TRBD1 (5 bases). Trimming pared 0 bases from V and 3 bases from J, leaving 6 bases between. The germline V gene has CDR1 SGHAT and CDR2 FQNNGV. The CDR3 covers 13 residues. CDR3 sequence: CASSLDRGYEQYF. The CDR3 DNA reads TGTGCCAGCAGCTTAGATAGGGGCTACGAGCAGTACTTC.

V and J are TRBV5-1 and TRBJ2-1, with TRBD2 identical over 11 bases. The V gene's germline CDR1 is SGHRS and CDR2 YFSETQ. The CDR3 has 15 residues. Trimming removed 4 bases from V and 8 bases from J; junction bases left unmatched: 8. DNA of the CDR3: TGCGCCAGCAGCACCACAACTAGCGGGAGTGATGAGCAGTTCTTC. Its translation: CASSTTTSGSDEQFF.

J is TRBJ2-3 and V is TRBV18; D might be TRBD1 (6 bases). V was clipped by 5 bases and J by 0 bases, with 15 bases between them. Germline CDR1 is KGHSH and CDR2 is LQKENI. The CDR3 length is 16 residues. Here the CDR3 DNA reads TGTGCCAGCTCATCCTACAGGGATACTAGCACAGATACGCAGTATTTT. Its protein product is CASSSYRDTSTDTQYF.

Comments on this clone: A much larger clone is a single base away; this may be a read error. Distinct nucleotide sequences in the sample also encode this CDR3. The chain's CDR3 is CASSLGGRNTEAFF. The CDR3 DNA reads as TGTGCCAGCAGCTTAGGAGGGAGGAACACTGAAGCTTTCTTT. The chain employs TRBV7-3 and TRBJ1-1; D ambiguous. This CDR3 is 14 amino acids long. From germline, CDR1 is SGHTA and CDR2 FQGTGA. Trimming cost V 2 bases and J 1 base, with 8 bases left between them.

The rearrangement uses TRBV7-8 and TRBJ2-2; D possibly corresponds to TRBD1 (6 bases). Trimming stripped 6 bases from V and 2 bases from J, with 16 bases between. The CDR3 consists of 16 residues. Germline lookup yields CDR1 SGHVS and CDR2 FQNEAQ. Here the CDR3 DNA reads TGTGCCAGCAGTACCGGGACAAGCCATAACACCGGGGAGCTGTTTTTT. It translates to CASSTGTSHNTGELFF.

This clone was detected only once. The V gene is TRBV7-8, the J gene TRBJ2-7; D is possibly TRBD1 (5 bases). In germline, CDR1 is SGHVS, CDR2 FQNEAQ. This CDR3 comprises 14 residues. The germline V and J ends were trimmed by 2 bases and 2 bases, with 10 bases remaining between them. In DNA form, the CDR3 reads TGTGCCAGCAGCTTACGGTTGGGGCCCTACGAGCAGTACTTC. Its protein is CASSLRLGPYEQYF.

V usage is TRBV5-1 and J usage is TRBJ2-1; 8 bases match TRBD2. The CDR3 is 16 residues long. Unmatched junction bases numbered 8, after V lost 4 bases and J lost 2 bases. Germline CDR1 SGHRS, CDR2 YFSETQ. CDR3 loop: CASSKFEAGAYNEQFF. The CDR3 DNA reads as TGCGCCAGCAGCAAATTCGAAGCGGGAGCCTACAATGAGCAGTTCTTC. Using reference TRBV5-1 and TRBJ2-1 for the parts outside the CDR3, the full variable domain is KAGVTQTPRYLIKTRGQQVTLSCSPISGHRSVSWYQQTPGQGLQFLFEYFSETQRNKGNFPGRFSGRQFSNSRSEMNVSTLELGDSALYLCASSKFEAGAYNEQFFGPGTRLTVL.

This chain connects TRBV5-6 to TRBJ1-1; a possible D gene is TRBD1 (5 bases). This CDR3 has 14 residues. Germline CDR1 and CDR2: SGHDT and YYEEEE. V gave up 1 base and J gave up 6 bases, with 13 bases separating them. CDR3 loop: CASSLRLGVPEAFF. In DNA, the CDR3 is TGTGCCAGCAGCTTGCGGTTAGGGGTCCCTGAAGCTTTCTTT.

The chain uses TRBV7-7 and TRBJ2-3, with D possibly being TRBD1 or TRBD2 (6 bases each). The CDR3 spans 14 residues. Germline CDR1 reads SSHAT; CDR2 reads FNYEAQ (reference sequence). Trimming shortened V by 6 bases and J by 3 bases, and 13 bases separated the two germline ends. The CDR3 DNA reads TGTGCCAGCAGTCGGGGGCCTGAAACAGATACGCAGTATTTT. Amino acid sequence: CASSRGPETDTQYF. The whole variable domain, remainder taken from reference TRBV7-7 and TRBJ2-3, is GAGVSQSPRYKVTKRGQDVTLRCDPISSHATLYWYQQALGQGPEFLTYFNYEAQPDKSGLPSDRFSAERPEGSISTLTIQRTEQRDSAMYRCASSRGPETDTQYFGPGTRLTVL.

This rearrangement joins TRBV4-2 to TRBJ2-1; TRBD2 matches at 14 bases. J gave up 8 bases and V 3 bases, and 9 bases lay outside the gene matches. The CDR3 spans 17 residues. Germline-derived CDR1 and CDR2 are LGHNA and YNFKEQ. DNA for the CDR3: TGTGCCAGCAGCCACCTTGGACTAGCGGGAGGAGTGGATGAGCAGTTCTTC. Amino acid sequence: CASSHLGLAGGVDEQFF.

This clone was seen once. V gene TRBV5-5 combines with J gene TRBJ2-7; TRBD1 matches 8 bases. The junction had 4 bases not matched to a gene; V was cut back by 8 bases and J by 0 bases. CDR1 SGHKS and CDR2 YYEKEE come from the germline V gene (reference sequence). There are 13 residues in the CDR3. The CDR3: CASRTGSSYEQYF. CDR3 bases: TGTGCCAGTAGGACAGGGAGCTCCTACGAGCAGTACTTC. Drawing the rest from reference TRBV5-5 and TRBJ2-7, the complete variable domain is DAGVTQSPTHLIKTRGQQVTLRCSPISGHKSVSWYQQVLGQGPQFIFQYYEKEERGRGNFPDRFSARQFPNYSSELNVNALLLGDSALYLCASRTGSSYEQYFGPGTRLTVT.

The CDR3: CASSSTGGAGTEAFF. In DNA, the CDR3 is TGTGCCAGCAGTTCAACAGGGGGCGCGGGCACTGAAGCTTTCTTT. The chain has TRBV28 and TRBJ1-1; 9 bases agree with TRBD1. The J segment lost 4 bases and the V segment lost 4 bases, leaving 7 bases of the junction unmatched. Germline V CDR1 and CDR2: MDHEN, SYDVKM. The CDR3 length is 15 residues. Based on the CDR3 plus reference TRBV28 and TRBJ1-1, the full variable domain is DVKVTQSSRYLVKRTGEKVFLECVQDMDHENMFWYRQDPGLGLRLIYFSYDVKMKEKGDIPEGYSVSREKKERFSLILESASTNQTSMYLCASSSTGGAGTEAFFGQGTRLTVV.

The V call is TRBV4-2, the J call TRBJ1-1; TRBD1 might be the D (6 bases). CDR1 and CDR2 from the germline V gene are LGHNA and YNFKEQ. CDR3 length equals 14 residues. Deletions cut 0 bases from V and 3 bases from J, with 8 bases between. The CDR3 region is CASSQDRGDTEAFF. As DNA, the CDR3 is TGTGCCAGCAGCCAAGACAGGGGCGACACTGAAGCTTTCTTT.